These 16 T cell receptor beta chains originate from one sample sequenced in a study of cytomegalovirus exposure and HLA in healthy donors. Data came from immunoSEQ multiplex PCR; TCRdb stores just in-frame clones and leaves some out. The data show about 56,000 clones, more than 90% seen once. Sequenced input: PBMCs. Source of these receptors: a man aged 18 to 35 in good health and CMV-seronegative.

V and J are TRBV28 and TRBJ1-2, with D maybe TRBD1 (5 bases). The CDR3 covers 13 residues. Looked up from germline, CDR1 is MDHEN and CDR2 is SYDVKM. V dropped 6 bases and J dropped 3 bases, with 11 bases sitting between them. CDR3 bases: TGTGCCAGCAGCCCGGGGGGGGACTATGGCTACACCTTC. Protein product: CASSPGGDYGYTF.

The chain recombines TRBV19 with TRBJ2-2; D remains ambiguous. The V and J ends lost 2 bases and 1 base respectively, with 8 bases between them. This CDR3 is 15 amino acids long. Per the germline V gene, CDR1 is LNHDA and CDR2 is SQIVND (reference sequence). CDR3 residues: CASSIRAGNTGELFF. CDR3 DNA: TGTGCCAGTAGTATACGAGCAGGGAACACCGGGGAGCTGTTTTTT. The whole variable domain, filled in from reference TRBV19 and TRBJ2-2, reads DGGITQSPKYLFRKEGQNVTLSCEQNLNHDAMYWYRQDPGQGLRLIYYSQIVNDFQKGDIAEGYSVSREKKESFPLTVTSAQKNPTAFYLCASSIRAGNTGELFFGEGSRLTVL.

The genes are TRBV2 and TRBJ1-5; D is unresolved. Germline assignment: CDR1 SNHLY and CDR2 FYNNEI. The germline V and J ends were trimmed by 4 bases and 1 base, with 8 bases remaining between them. There are 14 residues in the CDR3. The CDR3 nucleotides are TGTGCCAGCAGTGCGCGGGGAAGCAATCAGCCCCAGCATTTT. Translation: CASSARGSNQPQHF.

This chain uses TRBV5-6 with TRBJ2-1; 10 bases fit TRBD2. Germline V CDR1 and CDR2: SGHDT, YYEEEE. The V gene end was trimmed by 0 bases and the J gene end by 2 bases; junction bases not matched to a gene: 8. The CDR3 runs 18 residues. This chain's CDR3 is CASSLAASGSITYNEQFF. The CDR3 nucleotides are TGTGCCAGCAGCTTGGCTGCTAGCGGGAGTATTACCTACAATGAGCAGTTCTTC.

This sequence joins TRBV7-2 and TRBJ2-6; 9 nucleotides line up with TRBD1. The CDR3 is made up of 18 amino acids. CDR1 and CDR2 (germline): SGHTA, FQGNSA. Trimming cost V 5 bases and J 2 bases; bases outside gene matches: 10. CDR3 protein: CASSPTGTGFTGANVLTF. CDR3 DNA: TGTGCCAGCAGCCCTACCGGGACAGGGTTTACTGGGGCCAACGTCCTGACTTTC.

Concerning this clone itself: At the DNA level, this CDR3 is encoded by other sequences in the same sample as well. This chain links TRBV28 with TRBJ2-3; no reliable D call. Germline lookup yields CDR1 MDHEN and CDR2 SYDVKM. The CDR3 has 10 residues. Trimming stripped 6 bases from V and 6 bases from J, with 4 bases between. The CDR3 loop is CASRRDTQYF. CDR3 coding DNA: TGTGCCAGCAGACGGGATACGCAGTATTTT.

The count of this clone is one. The V call is TRBV7-9, the J call TRBJ1-1; TRBD1 matches at 10 bases. The CDR3 sequence is 13 residues long. V was pared by 8 bases and J by 1 base, with 1 base of the junction left unmatched. The germline gives CDR1 SEHNR, CDR2 FQNEAQ (reference sequence). The DNA for the CDR3 is TGTGCCAGCCGGACAGGGGGGAACACTGAAGCTTTCTTT. Translating gives CASRTGGNTEAFF.

The rearrangement links TRBV23-1 to TRBJ2-7, with D possibly matching TRBD1 (7 bases). TRBV23-1 is labeled an ORF, and its function is uncertain. This CDR3 has 18 amino acids. Trimming removed 2 bases at V and 0 bases at J, with 20 bases between. The CDR3 sequence: CASSQTHLRRDSSYEQYF. For the CDR3, the DNA is TGCGCCAGCAGTCAAACTCATCTCAGGCGGGACAGCTCCTACGAGCAGTACTTC.

V and J are TRBV29-1 and TRBJ2-7; the match to TRBD1 covers 8 bases. This CDR3 contains 13 residues. The germline CDR1 and CDR2 sequences are SQVTM and ANQGSEA. Germline trimming cut 1 base from V and 4 bases from J; bases unmatched to any gene: 3. The CDR3 coding sequence is TGCAGCGTTGAAGGACAGGGGACGTACGAGCAGTACTTC. The encoded protein is CSVEGQGTYEQYF.

The CDR3 sequence: CASRATTGAGELFF. In DNA form, the CDR3 reads TGTGCCAGCAGAGCGACTACCGGTGCCGGGGAGCTGTTTTTT. The chain is built from TRBV28 and TRBJ2-2; D is perhaps TRBD2 (5 bases). The CDR3 extends over 14 amino acids. Trimming pared 6 bases from V and 6 bases from J, leaving 14 bases between. Germline V gene lookup returns CDR1 MDHEN and CDR2 SYDVKM.

The chain couples TRBV9 to TRBJ2-7; the D gene is possibly TRBD2 (5 bases). CDR1 and CDR2 from the germline V gene are SGDLS and YYNGEE. The length of the CDR3 is 15 residues. V shed 4 bases and J shed 1 base, with 15 bases lying between them. As DNA, the CDR3 is TGTGCCAGCAGCCCAAAAAGCGGAGTGTCCTACGAGCAGTACTTC. Protein product: CASSPKSGVSYEQYF.

The chain is built from TRBV27 and TRBJ2-3, with D perhaps matching TRBD2 (5 bases). Germline V CDR1 and CDR2: MNHEY, SMNVEV (reference sequence). Trimming stripped 2 bases from V and 7 bases from J, with 19 bases between. The CDR3 extends over 16 amino acids. The CDR3 nucleotides are TGTGCCAGCAGTTTAGTTGGTCAGCGGTTCCTAAATACGCAGTATTTT. Protein sequence: CASSLVGQRFLNTQYF.

The chain carries TRBV4-1 and TRBJ2-7, with 8 bases identical to TRBD2. The junction had 6 bases not matched to a gene; V was cut back by 3 bases and J by 5 bases. CDR1 MGHRA and CDR2 YSYEKL come from the germline V gene. The CDR3 sequence is 14 residues long. The CDR3 here is CASSQGLVNDEQYF. The DNA of the CDR3 is TGCGCCAGCAGCCAGGGACTAGTTAATGACGAGCAGTACTTC.

The chain links TRBV6-5 to TRBJ1-4; tentative D call: TRBD1 (5 bases). Between the trimmed V and J ends, which lost 4 bases and 11 bases, there was a span of 8 bases. The CDR3 covers 11 residues. Germline CDR1 is MNHEY and CDR2 is SVGAGI. Written as DNA, the CDR3 is TGTGCCAGCAGTTCAGGGACTAAACTGTTTTTT. It encodes CASSSGTKLFF.

The rearrangement joins TRBV15 to TRBJ2-7; the D is unclear. The CDR3 extends over 15 amino acids. Germline V gene data show CDR1 as LNHNV and CDR2 as YYDKDF (reference sequence). The V and J ends lost 0 bases and 6 bases respectively, with 15 bases between them. The CDR3 DNA reads TGTGCCACCAGCAGAGAGGATGGCGGAACGGGCGAGCAGTACTTC. Translated, it gives CATSREDGGTGEQYF.

The chain joins TRBV7-2 to TRBJ2-7, with D possibly matching TRBD2 (5 bases). The CDR3 is 12 residues long. Germline CDR1 reads SGHTA; CDR2 reads FQGNSA. The V gene lost 0 bases and the J gene lost 6 bases, with 6 bases spanning the gap. CDR3 in DNA: TGTGCCAGCAGCTTAGCAGCGGTCGAGCAGTACTTC. This gives the protein CASSLAAVEQYF.